Below, 3 T cell receptor beta chains from the same sample are listed, as sequenced in a study of CD8+CD57+ T cells in acquired aplastic anemia. Genomic DNA constituted the template upon which TCR beta VDJ and CDR3 profiling was performed. TCRdb called the reads again in MiXCR, with one record for every CDR3 protein. The sample includes approximately 160,000 distinct CDR3 sequences, 35% to 55% seen only once; the top ten take approximately 1%. Sequenced: sorted CD4+, CD8+, or CD8+CD57+ T cells (not recorded which) from PBMCs. All receptors come from a human donor in good health.

A single count supports this clonotype. This chain connects TRBV7-2 to TRBJ2-7; 10 nucleotides agree with TRBD2. V shed 2 bases, J shed 4 bases, and the junction held 5 bases outside the gene matches. The CDR3 covers 15 residues. CDR1 and CDR2 from the germline V gene are SGHTA and FQGNSA. The CDR3 reads CASSLIAGGGYEQYF. The CDR3 DNA reads TGTGCCAGCAGCTTAATAGCGGGGGGCGGATACGAGCAGTACTTC.

This clonotype occurred many times. This sequence joins TRBV4-1 and TRBJ2-7, with D unclear. Looked up from germline, CDR1 is MGHRA and CDR2 is YSYEKL. The CDR3 consists of 11 residues. The V gene lost 1 base and the J gene lost 6 bases, with 4 bases spanning the gap. The CDR3 sequence is CASSQAGEQYF. CDR3 DNA sequence: TGCGCCAGCAGCCAAGCGGGCGAGCAGTACTTC.

CDR3: CASVREVSYEQYF. CDR3 in DNA: TGTGCCAGCGTGAGGGAAGTTTCCTACGAGCAGTACTTC. The V gene is TRBV7-8, the J gene TRBJ2-7; weak D call: TRBD2 (5 bases). This CDR3 is built from 13 residues. With 8 bases removed from V and 1 base from J, the gap between germline ends came to 12 bases. Germline V CDR1 and CDR2: SGHVS, FQNEAQ.